These T cell receptor beta chains were read from a single sample in a study of T-cell memory formation after mild COVID-19. MiXCR, run by TCRdb on the 5' RACE reads, gives a single entry per CDR3 protein. This sample has hundreds of thousands of distinct CDR3 sequences; around 8% occur once, and the top ten carry about 22%. Sequencing was carried out using PBMCs or a T cell subset sorted from them (not recorded which). The receptor set was obtained from a man in his late teens or twenties who had mild COVID-19 (a few samples of this study predate the infection). Cell type and time point are not known. CDR3s include the opening cysteine and the closing phenylalanine or tryptophan. Each record gives: D gene, V gene, clone size, J gene, CDR3 DNA, CDR3 protein. D genes are given only for firm matches. Clone size is stated in some rows and not others, as once, few, many or a class when expanded.

d_gene: .
v_gene: TRBV12-3/TRBV12-4
abundance: .
j_gene: TRBJ1-2
CDR3nt: TGTGCCAGCAGTTTAGGGTCGCCTAGGGGTTGGGGCTACACCTTC
CDR3aa: CASSLGSPRGWGYTF

d_gene: .
v_gene: TRBV9
abundance: .
j_gene: TRBJ2-3
CDR3nt: TGTGCCAGCAGCCGGGACCACACAGATACGCAGTATTTT
CDR3aa: CASSRDHTDTQYF

d_gene: TRBD2
v_gene: TRBV5-1
abundance: few
j_gene: TRBJ2-1
CDR3nt: TGCGCCAGCAGTTTCGCGGGGGGGCTTGACAATGAGCAGTTCTTC
CDR3aa: CASSFAGGLDNEQFF

d_gene: TRBD1
v_gene: TRBV2
abundance: .
j_gene: TRBJ1-1
CDR3nt: TGTGCCAGCAAATTACAGGGGCCGCCCGCGGGGGCTTTCTTT
CDR3aa: CASKLQGPPAGAFF

d_gene: TRBD1
v_gene: TRBV7-8
abundance: .
j_gene: TRBJ1-4
CDR3nt: TGTGCCAGCAGCTACGACAGGGTTCCAACTAATGAAAAACTGTTTTTT
CDR3aa: CASSYDRVPTNEKLFF

d_gene: .
v_gene: TRBV20-1
abundance: .
j_gene: TRBJ2-3
CDR3nt: TGCAGTGCTAGGTACGGCGGGCGGAGCACAGATACGCAGTATTTT
CDR3aa: CSARYGGRSTDTQYF

d_gene: .
v_gene: TRBV4-3
abundance: .
j_gene: TRBJ2-1
CDR3nt: TGCGCCAGCAGCCAAGATCGGGGGCGGGCTAGCCATATTAATGAGCAGTTCTTC
CDR3aa: CASSQDRGRASHINEQFF

d_gene: .
v_gene: TRBV6-2/TRBV6-3
abundance: .
j_gene: TRBJ1-5
CDR3nt: TGTGCCAGCAGCCACCTCGGTCAGCCCCAGCATTTT
CDR3aa: CASSHLGQPQHF

d_gene: .
v_gene: TRBV7-3
abundance: .
j_gene: TRBJ1-6
CDR3nt: TGTGCCAGCAGCGTTGGGACCGTGAATAATTCACCCCTCCACTTT
CDR3aa: CASSVGTVNNSPLHF

d_gene: .
v_gene: TRBV6-1
abundance: few
j_gene: TRBJ2-5
CDR3nt: TGTGCCAGCAGTGATCCGGGGCAGGGGAGGCAAGAGACCCAGTACTTC
CDR3aa: CASSDPGQGRQETQYF